The present T cell receptor (beta chain) was sequenced within a study of T cell clonotyping in hematopoietic cell transplantation. Profiling relied on immunoSEQ multiplex PCR, and the TCRdb table lists in-frame clones only, not all of them. The top ten clones hold roughly 4% of a sample with approximately 12,000 clones, roughly 87% of them seen once. Per germline, CDR1 MNHNS and CDR2 SASEGT. This CDR3 comprises 16 residues. Deletions cut 2 bases from V and 1 base from J, with 14 bases between. The sequencing sample was made of peripheral blood mononuclear cells. The genes are TRBV6-1 and TRBJ2-5, with D possibly being TRBD1 (6 bases). The origin of this receptor is a human donor who either received an allogeneic hematopoietic cell transplant for a myeloid malignancy or was a related donor (not recorded which). Some clones in this sample may be carry-over from other donors' samples. The CDR3 DNA sequence: TGTGCCAGCAGTGAATTCAAGGGGGAGATCCAAGAGACCCAGTACTTC. Amino acid sequence: CASSEFKGEIQETQYF.